Detailed here is one T cell receptor (beta chain). Germline V lookup: CDR1 DFQATT, CDR2 SNEGSKA (reference sequence). V lost 6 bases and J lost 2, with 17 bases in between. The CDR3 is 15 residues long. In patients aged 18 to 65, hyperthyroidism was newly diagnosed, with duration under 2 months. Each diagnosis was grounded in clinical symptoms, serum thyroxine and TRAb, thyroid ultrasound, and orbital computed tomography. Researchers took RNA transcripts and amplified the TCR beta CDR3 regions from them. A set of HTBI primers served as the primers for a first-round RT-PCR of the TCR CDR3. TCRdb analysed the multiplex PCR reads with MiXCR anew, one entry per CDR3 protein. The sample lists some 350,000 distinct CDR3 sequences; around 25% were seen once. This sample stems from a study of T cells in Graves' hyperthyroidism and ophthalmopathy.

This receptor was identified in a man in his fifties or sixties with Graves' hyperthyroidism. The genes are TRBV20-1 and TRBJ2-1; D is possibly TRBD2 (6 bases). Sequenced sample: blood. The CDR3 nucleotides read TGCAGTGCCCCAACCCGGCGGGGAACCTACAATGAGCAGTTCTTC. Translation gives CSAPTRRGTYNEQFF.